This entry lists 22 T cell receptor beta chains sequenced from one sample in a study of CD8 T cells in Susac syndrome. After extraction with the RNeasy kit, roughly 0.45 to 1 ug of the RNA was reverse transcribed using random hexamers. TCRdb itself ran the immunoSEQ multiplex PCR reads through MiXCR, one entry per CDR3 protein. The sample holds around 150,000 distinct CDR3 sequences, around 94% seen once. Specimen: CD8+ T cells from PBMCs. Receptor source: a human donor in good health.

The chain employs TRBV5-6 and TRBJ2-1; D might be TRBD2 (5 bases). The CDR3 totals 15 residues. Germline CDR1 SGHDT, CDR2 YYEEEE. V gave up 3 bases and J gave up 0 bases, with 10 bases separating them. The CDR3 region has the DNA TGTGCCAGCAGCTCAGGACTGGACTCCTACAATGAGCAGTTCTTC. Encoded protein: CASSSGLDSYNEQFF.

V is TRBV6-6 and J is TRBJ2-3, with D perhaps matching TRBD2 (5 bases). V shed 6 bases and J shed 4 bases, with 17 bases lying between them. The CDR3 loop spans 15 amino acids. The germline CDR1 and CDR2 sequences are MNHNY and SVGAGI (reference sequence). CDR3 protein: CASSPQNLASDTQYF. DNA of the CDR3: TGTGCCAGCAGCCCACAGAACCTAGCATCAGATACGCAGTATTTT.

This clonotype is a singleton in its sample. This sequence joins TRBV7-9 and TRBJ2-3; TRBD2 matches 7 bases. CDR1 and CDR2 (germline): SEHNR, FQNEAQ (reference sequence). V gave up 10 bases and J gave up 2 bases; unmatched junction bases: 15. CDR3 length: 16 residues. CDR3 bases: TGTGCCATCAATGTGGGGAGCGGGGAACTCACAGATACGCAGTATTTT. Residues: CAINVGSGELTDTQYF.

This chain links TRBV28 with TRBJ2-1; TRBD1 agrees at 8 bases. The ends lost 7 bases at V and 2 bases at J; junction bases unmatched: 7. Germline CDR1 reads MDHEN; CDR2 reads SYDVKM. The CDR3 length is 15 residues. For the CDR3, the DNA is TGTGCCAGCAATCGAGGACAGGGTCCCTACAATGAGCAGTTCTTC. Translating it yields CASNRGQGPYNEQFF.

This chain links TRBV9 with TRBJ2-5, with 7 nucleotides matching TRBD1. Germline values: CDR1 SGDLS, CDR2 YYNGEE. The CDR3 runs to 14 residues. With V trimmed by 4 bases and J by 1 base, 4 bases remained unmatched. The DNA for the CDR3 is TGTGCCAGCAGCAGTGACAGGGCCCAAGAGACCCAGTACTTC. Protein product: CASSSDRAQETQYF.

This chain joins TRBV28 and TRBJ2-5; 8 bases are a match to TRBD1. Germline CDR1 and CDR2: MDHEN and SYDVKM. The junction had 4 bases not matched to a gene; V was cut back by 3 bases and J by 1 base. This CDR3 has 15 amino acids. The CDR3 spells CASSLATGGQETQYF. CDR3 DNA: TGTGCCAGCAGTTTGGCCACAGGGGGCCAAGAGACCCAGTACTTC.

The rearrangement joins TRBV27 to TRBJ1-2; D perhaps matches TRBD1 (5 bases). Between the trimmed V and J ends, which lost 0 bases and 2 bases, there was a span of 7 bases. In germline, CDR1 is MNHEY, CDR2 SMNVEV (reference sequence). The CDR3 totals 14 residues. The chain's CDR3 is CASSLSSGNYGYTF. In DNA, the CDR3 is TGTGCCAGCAGTTTATCGTCAGGGAACTATGGCTACACCTTC.

CDR3 nucleotide sequence: TGTGCCAGCAGTTTGAACAGGGCGAACACCGGGGAGCTGTTTTTT. This translates into CASSLNRANTGELFF. The chain couples TRBV28 to TRBJ2-2, with D possibly being TRBD1 (6 bases). CDR1 MDHEN and CDR2 SYDVKM come from the germline V gene. The CDR3 has 15 amino acids. The V end lost 3 bases, the J end lost 0 bases, and 8 bases lay between the germline ends. Using reference TRBV28 and TRBJ2-2 for the parts outside the CDR3, the full variable domain is DVKVTQSSRYLVKRTGEKVFLECVQDMDHENMFWYRQDPGLGLRLIYFSYDVKMKEKGDIPEGYSVSREKKERFSLILESASTNQTSMYLCASSLNRANTGELFFGEGSRLTVL.

The count of this clonotype is one. The CDR3 sequence is CASSEYTNGPSYEQYF. The CDR3 DNA reads TGTGCCAGCAGTGAATATACTAACGGGCCCTCCTACGAGCAGTACTTC. The chain links TRBV25-1 to TRBJ2-7; D is unresolved. This CDR3 has 16 amino acids. V was pared by 0 bases and J by 0 bases, with 12 bases between. The germline V gene has CDR1 MGHDK and CDR2 SYGVNS.

The chain employs TRBV7-2 and TRBJ2-3; no clear D gene. Germline lookup yields CDR1 SGHTA and CDR2 FQGNSA. CDR3 length: 17 residues. V was cut by 5 bases and J by 0 bases, with 18 bases left in between. The CDR3 spells CASSRRPSAASTDTQYF. The CDR3 DNA is TGTGCCAGCAGCCGGCGCCCTTCCGCGGCTAGCACAGATACGCAGTATTTT.

This chain links TRBV14 with TRBJ2-5; D not certain. The CDR3 runs to 16 residues. Germline CDR1 SGHDN, CDR2 FVKESK. Trimming cost V 0 bases and J 1 base, with 12 bases left between them. The CDR3 loop reads CASSQEGYLAQETQYF. As DNA, the CDR3 is TGTGCCAGCAGCCAAGAAGGGTACTTGGCCCAAGAGACCCAGTACTTC. The full variable domain, in which reference TRBV14 and TRBJ2-5 provide the parts outside the CDR3, is EAGVTQFPSHSVIEKGQTVTLRCDPISGHDNLYWYRRVMGKEIKFLLHFVKESKQDESGMPNNRFLAERTGGTYSTLKVQPAELEDSGVYFCASSQEGYLAQETQYFGPGTRLLVL.

The chain is built from TRBV5-1 and TRBJ1-1; D not resolved. V lost 4 bases to trimming and J lost 1 base, with 14 bases between them. The CDR3 runs 15 residues. CDR1 is SGHRS and CDR2 is YFSETQ in the germline V gene. The CDR3: CASSGPGQTNTEAFF. The CDR3 coding sequence is TGCGCCAGCAGCGGGCCGGGCCAAACGAACACTGAAGCTTTCTTT.

The chain joins TRBV20-1 to TRBJ2-7, with 7 bases that match TRBD2. The germline V gene has CDR1 DFQATT and CDR2 SNEGSKA (reference sequence). Trimming removed 0 bases from V and 9 bases from J; junction bases left unmatched: 11. The CDR3 consists of 14 residues. The CDR3 loop is CSAREREKWQGQYF. DNA of the CDR3: TGCAGTGCTAGAGAGCGGGAGAAATGGCAAGGGCAGTACTTC.

V is TRBV4-3 and J is TRBJ2-2, with a weak D call TRBD2 (5 bases). This CDR3 has 17 amino acids. CDR1 and CDR2 (germline): LGHNA, YSLEER. The V and J ends lost 3 bases and 0 bases respectively, with 14 bases between them. The CDR3 is CASSQPPGLANTGELFF. The DNA of the CDR3 is TGCGCCAGCAGCCAGCCACCCGGACTGGCGAACACCGGGGAGCTGTTTTTT.

The gene calls are TRBV27 and TRBJ1-2, with TRBD1 matching 7 bases. The germline gives CDR1 MNHEY, CDR2 SMNVEV (reference sequence). J was trimmed by 8 bases and V by 2 bases; bases with no gene match: 5. The CDR3 consists of 13 residues. Here the CDR3 DNA reads TGTGCCAGCAGTTTAGTACAGGGGTACGGCTACACCTTC. Residues: CASSLVQGYGYTF.

The gene calls are TRBV28 and TRBJ2-7; 10 bases align to TRBD1. CDR3 size: 14 residues. V was pared by 5 bases and J by 3 bases, with 4 bases of the junction left unmatched. Germline CDR1 reads MDHEN; CDR2 reads SYDVKM. The CDR3 spells CASSLRDRGYEQYF. The CDR3 DNA sequence: TGTGCCAGCAGTCTCCGGGACAGGGGCTACGAGCAGTACTTC.

This clonotype occurred once. This chain uses TRBV30 with TRBJ1-2; 7 bases match TRBD1. V shed 5 bases, J shed 7 bases, and the junction held 7 bases outside the gene matches. Germline V gives CDR1 GTSNPN, CDR2 SVGIG (reference sequence). The CDR3 sequence is 12 residues long. CDR3 DNA sequence: TGTGCCTGGGGGCACTACAGGGGTGGCTACACCTTC. Translation gives CAWGHYRGGYTF.

This clonotype showed up just once. The V gene is TRBV4-3, the J gene TRBJ2-1; 11 bases match TRBD2. The CDR3 is 18 amino acids. Germline V gene data show CDR1 as LGHNA and CDR2 as YSLEER. With 0 bases clipped from V and 7 bases from J, the junction kept 11 bases outside the gene matches. Written as DNA, the CDR3 is TGCGCCAGCAGCCAAGAAAGGGGTAGCGGGAGGGCCAGGAATGAGCAGTTCTTC. Translation gives CASSQERGSGRARNEQFF.

This chain connects TRBV3-1 to TRBJ2-6, with D unresolved. Germline-derived CDR1 and CDR2 are LGHDT and YNNKEL (reference sequence). This CDR3 is 17 amino acids long. The V gene lost 1 base and the J gene lost 0 bases, with 10 bases spanning the gap. The CDR3 here is CASSQATRPSGANVLTF. For the CDR3, the DNA is TGTGCCAGCAGCCAAGCCACTCGACCCTCTGGGGCCAACGTCCTGACTTTC.

This clonotype was observed a single time. The J gene is TRBJ1-2, the V gene TRBV7-6; maybe TRBD1 (6 bases). Germline V gene data show CDR1 as SGHVS and CDR2 as FNYEAQ. V dropped 5 bases and J dropped 8 bases, with 15 bases sitting between them. The CDR3 spans 13 residues. The CDR3 region is CASSAGVLGGYTF. The DNA of the CDR3 is TGTGCCAGCAGCGCAGGGGTACTGGGCGGCTACACCTTC.

This rearrangement joins TRBV24-1 to TRBJ1-2; 7 nucleotides match TRBD1. The CDR3 has 14 residues. Germline V gives CDR1 KGHDR, CDR2 SFDVKD. The J segment lost 7 bases and the V segment lost 4 bases, leaving 8 bases of the junction unmatched. CDR3 region: CATSDLTGSAGYTF. CDR3 DNA: TGTGCCACCAGTGACTTGACAGGGTCGGCTGGCTACACCTTC.

The rearrangement joins TRBV7-9 to TRBJ2-5, with a weak D call TRBD2 (5 bases). The V and J ends lost 1 base and 2 bases respectively, with 11 bases between them. The CDR3 has 15 amino acids. CDR1 and CDR2 from the germline V gene are SEHNR and FQNEAQ (reference sequence). CDR3 in amino acids: CASSLGTEVQETQYF. CDR3 in DNA: TGTGCCAGCAGCTTAGGTACGGAGGTGCAAGAGACCCAGTACTTC.